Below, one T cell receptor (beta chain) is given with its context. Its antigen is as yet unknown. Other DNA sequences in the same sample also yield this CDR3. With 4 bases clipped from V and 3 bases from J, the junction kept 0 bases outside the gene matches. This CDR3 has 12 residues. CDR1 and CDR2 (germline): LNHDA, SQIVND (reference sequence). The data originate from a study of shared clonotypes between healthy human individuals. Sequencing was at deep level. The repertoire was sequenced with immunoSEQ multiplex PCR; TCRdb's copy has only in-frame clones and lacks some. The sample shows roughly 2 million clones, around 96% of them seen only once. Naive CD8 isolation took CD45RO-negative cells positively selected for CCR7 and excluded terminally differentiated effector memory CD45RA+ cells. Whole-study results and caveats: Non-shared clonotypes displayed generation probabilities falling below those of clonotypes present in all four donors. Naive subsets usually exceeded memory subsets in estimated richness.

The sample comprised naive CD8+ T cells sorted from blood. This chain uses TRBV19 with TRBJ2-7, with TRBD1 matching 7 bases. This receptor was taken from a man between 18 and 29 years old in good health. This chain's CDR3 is CASSRDSYEQYF. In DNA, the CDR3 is TGTGCCAGTAGTAGGGACAGCTACGAGCAGTACTTC.